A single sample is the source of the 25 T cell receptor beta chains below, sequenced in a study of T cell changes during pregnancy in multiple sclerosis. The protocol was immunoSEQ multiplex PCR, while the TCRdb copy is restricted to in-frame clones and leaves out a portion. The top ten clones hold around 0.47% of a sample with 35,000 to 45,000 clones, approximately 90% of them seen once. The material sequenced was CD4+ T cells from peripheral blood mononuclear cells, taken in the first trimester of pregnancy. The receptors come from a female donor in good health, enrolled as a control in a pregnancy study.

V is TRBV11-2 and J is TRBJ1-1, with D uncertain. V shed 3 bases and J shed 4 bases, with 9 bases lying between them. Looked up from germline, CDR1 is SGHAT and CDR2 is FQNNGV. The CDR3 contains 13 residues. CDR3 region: CASSFVEATEAFF. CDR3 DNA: TGTGCCAGCAGCTTCGTTGAAGCCACTGAAGCTTTCTTT.

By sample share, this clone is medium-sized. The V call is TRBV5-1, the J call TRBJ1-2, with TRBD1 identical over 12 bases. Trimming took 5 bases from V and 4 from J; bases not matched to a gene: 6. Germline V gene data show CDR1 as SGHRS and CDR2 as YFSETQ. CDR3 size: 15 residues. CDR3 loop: CASSPGTGGGYGYTF. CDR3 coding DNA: TGCGCCAGCAGTCCCGGGACAGGGGGCGGCTATGGCTACACCTTC.

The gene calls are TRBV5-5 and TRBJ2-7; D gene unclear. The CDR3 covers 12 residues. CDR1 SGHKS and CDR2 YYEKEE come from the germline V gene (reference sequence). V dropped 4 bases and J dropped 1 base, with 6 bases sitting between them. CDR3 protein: CASSAASYEQYF. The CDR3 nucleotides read TGTGCCAGCAGCGCCGCGTCCTACGAGCAGTACTTC.

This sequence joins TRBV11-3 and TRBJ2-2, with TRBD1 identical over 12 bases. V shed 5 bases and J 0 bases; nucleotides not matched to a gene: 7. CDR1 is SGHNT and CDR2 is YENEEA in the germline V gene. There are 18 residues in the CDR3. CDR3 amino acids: CASSNPGQGASNTGELFF. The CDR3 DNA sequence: TGTGCCAGCAGCAACCCGGGACAGGGGGCCTCGAACACCGGGGAGCTGTTTTTT.

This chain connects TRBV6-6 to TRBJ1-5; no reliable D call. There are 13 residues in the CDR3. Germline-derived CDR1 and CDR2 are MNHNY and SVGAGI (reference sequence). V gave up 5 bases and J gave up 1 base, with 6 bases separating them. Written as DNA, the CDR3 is TGTGCCAGCAGTCGGTCAAGCAATCAGCCCCAGCATTTT. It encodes CASSRSSNQPQHF.

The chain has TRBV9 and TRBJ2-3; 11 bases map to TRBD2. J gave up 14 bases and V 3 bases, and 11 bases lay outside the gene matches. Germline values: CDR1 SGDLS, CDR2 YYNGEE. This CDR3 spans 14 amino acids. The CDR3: CASSAPPSGGLPYF. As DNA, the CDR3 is TGTGCCAGCAGCGCACCACCTAGCGGGGGGTTACCGTATTTT.

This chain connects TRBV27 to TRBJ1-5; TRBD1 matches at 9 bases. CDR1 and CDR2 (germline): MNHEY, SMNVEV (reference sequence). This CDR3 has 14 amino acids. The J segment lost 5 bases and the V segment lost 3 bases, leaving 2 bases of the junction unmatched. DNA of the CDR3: TGTGCCAGCAGTTTGGGACAGGGTTATCAGCCCCAGCATTTT. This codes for CASSLGQGYQPQHF.

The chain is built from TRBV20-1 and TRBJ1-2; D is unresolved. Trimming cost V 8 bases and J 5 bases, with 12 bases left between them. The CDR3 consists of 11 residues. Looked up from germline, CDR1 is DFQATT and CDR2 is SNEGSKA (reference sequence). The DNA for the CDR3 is TGCAGTATCCGCTTCGGGTATGGCTACACCTTC. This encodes CSIRFGYGYTF.

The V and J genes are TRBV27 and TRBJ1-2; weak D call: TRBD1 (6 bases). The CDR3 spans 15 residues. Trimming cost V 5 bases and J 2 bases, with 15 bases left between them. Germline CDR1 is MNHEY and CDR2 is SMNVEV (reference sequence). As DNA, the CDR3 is TGTGCCAGCAGTCCCCAGGGACAAACGAACTATGGCTACACCTTC. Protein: CASSPQGQTNYGYTF.

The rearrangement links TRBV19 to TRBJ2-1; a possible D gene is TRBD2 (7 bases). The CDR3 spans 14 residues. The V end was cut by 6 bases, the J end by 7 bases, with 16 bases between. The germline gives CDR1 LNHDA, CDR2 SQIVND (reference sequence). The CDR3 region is CASRPGGFLNEQFF. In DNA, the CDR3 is TGTGCCAGTAGGCCGGGGGGCTTTCTGAATGAGCAGTTCTTC.

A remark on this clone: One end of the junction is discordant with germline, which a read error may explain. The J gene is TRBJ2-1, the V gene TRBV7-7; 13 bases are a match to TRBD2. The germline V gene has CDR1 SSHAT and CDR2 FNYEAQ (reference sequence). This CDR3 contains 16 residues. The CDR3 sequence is CASSRCLLAGGDEQFF. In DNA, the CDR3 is TGTGCTAGCAGCCGCTGCTTACTAGCGGGGGGGGATGAGCAGTTCTTC.

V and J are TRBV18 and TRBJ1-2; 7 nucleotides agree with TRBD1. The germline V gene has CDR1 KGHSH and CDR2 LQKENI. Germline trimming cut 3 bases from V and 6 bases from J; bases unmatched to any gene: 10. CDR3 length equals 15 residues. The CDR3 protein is CASSPLGQLRDGYTF. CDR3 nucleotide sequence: TGTGCCAGCTCACCCCTGGGACAGCTCAGGGATGGCTACACCTTC.

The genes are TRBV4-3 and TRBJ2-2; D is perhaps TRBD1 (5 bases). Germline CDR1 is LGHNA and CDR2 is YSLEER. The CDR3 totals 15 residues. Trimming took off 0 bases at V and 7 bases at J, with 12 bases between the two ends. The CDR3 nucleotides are TGCGCCAGCAGCCAAGAGCGGCAGGGTCACGGGGAGCTGTTTTTT. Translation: CASSQERQGHGELFF.

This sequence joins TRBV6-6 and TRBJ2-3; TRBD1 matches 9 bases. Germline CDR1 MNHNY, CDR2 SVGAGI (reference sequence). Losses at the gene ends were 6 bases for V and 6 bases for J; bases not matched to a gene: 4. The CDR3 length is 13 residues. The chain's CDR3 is CASSLGTGDTQYF. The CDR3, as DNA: TGTGCCAGCAGCCTTGGGACAGGGGATACGCAGTATTTT.

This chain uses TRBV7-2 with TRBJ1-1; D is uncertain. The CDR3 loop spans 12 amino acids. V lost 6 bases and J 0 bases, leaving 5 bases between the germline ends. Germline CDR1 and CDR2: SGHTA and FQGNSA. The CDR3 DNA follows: TGTGCCAGCAGTCGCGTGAACACTGAAGCTTTCTTT. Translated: CASSRVNTEAFF.

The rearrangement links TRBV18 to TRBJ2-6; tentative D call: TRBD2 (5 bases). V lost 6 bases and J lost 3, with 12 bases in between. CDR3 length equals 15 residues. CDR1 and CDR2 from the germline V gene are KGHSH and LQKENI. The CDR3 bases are TGTGCCAGCTCGGAGACGGCGGGTGGGGCCAACGTCCTGACTTTC. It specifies CASSETAGGANVLTF.

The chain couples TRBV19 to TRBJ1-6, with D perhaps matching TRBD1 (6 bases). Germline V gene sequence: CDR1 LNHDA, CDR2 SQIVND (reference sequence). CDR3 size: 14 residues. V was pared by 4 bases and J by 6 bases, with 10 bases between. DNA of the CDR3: TGTGCCAGTAGTAATTGGACAGTTAATTCACCCCTCCACTTT. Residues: CASSNWTVNSPLHF.

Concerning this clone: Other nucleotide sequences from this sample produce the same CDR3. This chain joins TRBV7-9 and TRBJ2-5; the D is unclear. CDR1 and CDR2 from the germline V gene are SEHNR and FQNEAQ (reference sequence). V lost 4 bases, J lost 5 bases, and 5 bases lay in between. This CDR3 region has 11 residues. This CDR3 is CASSSSETQYF. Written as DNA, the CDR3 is TGTGCCAGCAGCTCGTCGGAGACCCAGTACTTC.

As DNA, the CDR3 is TGTGCCAGCAGCCCTAGAGGTCAGGGTGCGGGACTGAACACTGAAGCTTTCTTT. Amino acids: CASSPRGQGAGLNTEAFF. The rearrangement joins TRBV7-2 to TRBJ1-1, with D tentatively TRBD1 (5 bases). The CDR3 consists of 18 residues. Trimming stripped 5 bases from V and 0 bases from J, with 22 bases between. The germline CDR1 and CDR2 sequences are SGHTA and FQGNSA.

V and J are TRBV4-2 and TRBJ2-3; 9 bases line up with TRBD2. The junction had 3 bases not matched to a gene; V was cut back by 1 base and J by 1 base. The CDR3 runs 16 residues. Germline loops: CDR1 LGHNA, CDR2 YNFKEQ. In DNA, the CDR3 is TGTGCCAGCAGCCAAGCTAGCGGGGCCGGCACAGATACGCAGTATTTT. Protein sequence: CASSQASGAGTDTQYF.

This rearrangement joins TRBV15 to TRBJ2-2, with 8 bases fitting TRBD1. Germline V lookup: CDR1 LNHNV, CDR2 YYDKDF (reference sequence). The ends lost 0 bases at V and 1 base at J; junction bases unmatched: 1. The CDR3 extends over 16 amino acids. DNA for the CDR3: TGTGCCACCAGCAGAGAAGGGACAGGGAACACCGGGGAGCTGTTTTTT. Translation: CATSREGTGNTGELFF.

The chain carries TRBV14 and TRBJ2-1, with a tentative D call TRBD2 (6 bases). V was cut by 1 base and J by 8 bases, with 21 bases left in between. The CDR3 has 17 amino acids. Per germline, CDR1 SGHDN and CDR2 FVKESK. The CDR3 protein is CASSQGRGKGRRDEQFF. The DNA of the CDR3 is TGTGCCAGCAGCCAAGGTCGAGGGAAGGGGAGGAGGGATGAGCAGTTCTTC.

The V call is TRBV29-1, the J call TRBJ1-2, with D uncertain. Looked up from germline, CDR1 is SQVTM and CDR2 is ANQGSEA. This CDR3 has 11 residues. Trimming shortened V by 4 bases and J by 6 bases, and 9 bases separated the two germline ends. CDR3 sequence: CSVVPADGYTF. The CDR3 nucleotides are TGCAGCGTTGTACCGGCGGATGGCTACACCTTC.

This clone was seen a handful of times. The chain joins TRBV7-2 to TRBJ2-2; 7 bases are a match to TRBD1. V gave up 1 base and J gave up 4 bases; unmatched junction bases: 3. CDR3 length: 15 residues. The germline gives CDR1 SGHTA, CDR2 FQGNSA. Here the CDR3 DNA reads TGTGCCAGCAGCTTAGGGACAGGATCCACCGGGGAGCTGTTTTTT. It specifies CASSLGTGSTGELFF.

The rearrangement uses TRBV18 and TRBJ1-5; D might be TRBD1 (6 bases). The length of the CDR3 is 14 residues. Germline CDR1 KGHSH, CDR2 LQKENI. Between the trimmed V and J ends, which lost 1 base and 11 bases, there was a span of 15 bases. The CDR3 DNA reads TGTGCCAGCTCACCACAGGACCGGGCAGGGGCCCAGCATTTT. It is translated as CASSPQDRAGAQHF.